Included here is one T cell receptor beta chain sequence, with context. Its antigen is as yet unknown. This record comes from a study of shared clonotypes between healthy human individuals. In the study overall: The study enrolled a couple of women and a few men aged 18 to 49. Notes on the study in general: In the sorted subsets, rarefaction showed sequencing was incomplete despite large depth. Approximately 4.5% was the fraction of naive CD4 clonotypes found shared across four donors.

Only in-frame clones appear in the TCRdb table, and some are missing; sequencing was by immunoSEQ multiplex PCR. Among about 2.5 million clones, just under 95% were seen once, and the ten largest hold around 0.4%. The source material was naive CD4+ T cells from PBMCs. Subset indicated: CD45RA+ positively selected. The TCR was taken from a man aged 18 to 30 in good health. Some clones in this sample may be carry-over from other donors' samples.

The CDR3 region is CASSLRAEITPGELFF. Here the CDR3 DNA reads TGTGCCAGCAGCTTAAGGGCAGAAATTACACCGGGCGAGCTGTTTTTT. The rearrangement joins TRBV7-3 to TRBJ2-2; D is undetermined. V lost 1 base, J lost 11 bases, and 20 bases lay in between. The CDR3 loop spans 16 amino acids. Germline-derived CDR1 and CDR2 are SGHTA and FQGTGA.